Shown below are 13 T cell receptor beta chains from a single sample sequenced in a study of blood T cell repertoires in COVID-19. Profiling relied on immunoSEQ multiplex PCR, and the TCRdb table lists in-frame clones only, not all of them. The sample contains approximately 350,000 clones, approximately 87% of which appear only once. The sample was peripheral blood. These receptors were taken from a woman aged 45 to 65 with COVID-19, enrolled during active disease.

The chain combines TRBV5-4 with TRBJ2-2; no clear D gene. In germline, CDR1 is SGHNT, CDR2 YYREEE (reference sequence). CDR3 length: 14 residues. V dropped 0 bases and J dropped 0 bases, with 3 bases sitting between them. The CDR3 DNA sequence: TGTGCCAGCAGCTTGGTAGCGAACACCGGGGAGCTGTTTTTT. Encoded protein: CASSLVANTGELFF.

The chain carries TRBV11-2 and TRBJ1-4; TRBD1 agrees at 7 bases. The V gene's germline CDR1 is SGHAT and CDR2 FQNNGV. The CDR3 sequence is 13 residues long. With 6 bases clipped from V and 8 bases from J, the junction kept 6 bases outside the gene matches. Here the CDR3 reads CASRGQTTEKLFF. The CDR3, as DNA: TGTGCCAGCAGGGGACAGACTACCGAAAAACTGTTTTTT.

V usage is TRBV5-4 and J usage is TRBJ2-1, with 14 bases aligning to TRBD2. Germline assignment: CDR1 SGHNT and CDR2 YYREEE (reference sequence). The CDR3 runs to 16 residues. Trimming cost V 0 bases and J 7 bases; bases outside gene matches: 3. For the CDR3, the DNA is TGTGCCAGCAGCTTGGGGGGGACTAGCGGGAGAAATGAGCAGTTCTTC. Protein product: CASSLGGTSGRNEQFF.

This rearrangement joins TRBV30 to TRBJ1-4, with 11 positions matching TRBD1. Per germline, CDR1 GTSNPN and CDR2 SVGIG (reference sequence). This CDR3 is 13 amino acids long. V lost 5 bases and J lost 7; bases outside the gene matches: 3. CDR3 protein: CAWGQGAGEKLFF. DNA of the CDR3: TGTGCCTGGGGACAGGGGGCGGGTGAAAAACTGTTTTTT.

This clone has a single count. The rearrangement uses TRBV7-9 and TRBJ1-5; D is perhaps TRBD1 (5 bases). Per the germline V gene, CDR1 is SEHNR and CDR2 is FQNEAQ (reference sequence). The CDR3 contains 15 residues. V lost 4 bases, J lost 0 bases, and 10 bases lay in between. The CDR3 DNA follows: TGTGCCAGCAGCTCAAGAGACAGTAGCAATCAGCCCCAGCATTTT. Its protein product is CASSSRDSSNQPQHF. Full variable domain (rest looked up from reference TRBV7-9 and TRBJ1-5): DTGVSQNPRHKITKRGQNVTFRCDPISEHNRLYWYRQTLGQGPEFLTYFQNEAQLEKSRLLSDRFSAERPKGSFSTLEIQRTEQGDSAMYLCASSSRDSSNQPQHFGDGTRLSIL.

The chain combines TRBV11-2 with TRBJ2-1; 15 nucleotides line up with TRBD2. The germline gives CDR1 SGHAT, CDR2 FQNNGV. The CDR3 runs 16 residues. V shed 5 bases, J shed 4 bases, and the junction held 3 bases outside the gene matches. CDR3 sequence reads: CASSPGTSGRYNEQFF. The CDR3 DNA reads TGTGCCAGCAGCCCCGGGACTAGCGGGAGGTACAATGAGCAGTTCTTC.

The chain employs TRBV9 and TRBJ2-5; tentative D call: TRBD2 (5 bases). The germline V and J ends were trimmed by 4 bases and 5 bases, with 15 bases remaining between them. There are 14 residues in the CDR3. Per germline, CDR1 SGDLS and CDR2 YYNGEE. The CDR3 DNA follows: TGTGCCAGCAGCTGGAGGACCCGAGAGGAGACCCAGTACTTC. Protein product: CASSWRTREETQYF.

The CDR3 protein is CASSLSAGHYGYTF. CDR3 sequence (DNA): TGCGCCAGCAGCTTGTCGGCAGGGCACTATGGCTACACCTTC. The chain carries TRBV5-1 and TRBJ1-2; D is perhaps TRBD1 (5 bases). Germline CDR1 reads SGHRS; CDR2 reads YFSETQ. The ends were cut back, 1 base at V and 3 bases at J, with 10 bases in the middle. The CDR3 loop spans 14 amino acids.

The chain has TRBV5-4 and TRBJ2-3; TRBD2 aligns across 8 bases. Germline loops: CDR1 SGHNT, CDR2 YYREEE (reference sequence). V lost 3 bases and J lost 5; bases outside the gene matches: 14. The CDR3 covers 17 residues. The CDR3 sequence is CASSSPGSGRRVDTQYF. CDR3 DNA sequence: TGTGCCAGCAGCTCTCCGGGGAGCGGGAGACGGGTAGATACGCAGTATTTT. Full variable domain (outside the CDR3, taken from reference TRBV5-4 and TRBJ2-3): ETGVTQSPTHLIKTRGQQVTLRCSSQSGHNTVSWYQQALGQGPQFIFQYYREEENGRGNFPPRFSGLQFPNYSSELNVNALELDDSALYLCASSSPGSGRRVDTQYFGPGTRLTVL.

The CDR3 coding sequence is TGTGCCAGCAGCTTAACGGCTAGCGGGAGTGTCAATGAGCAGTTCTTC. Its translation is CASSLTASGSVNEQFF. The chain is built from TRBV7-9 and TRBJ2-1; 10 nucleotides match TRBD2. Germline loops: CDR1 SEHNR, CDR2 FQNEAQ (reference sequence). The length of the CDR3 is 16 residues. V lost 2 bases and J lost 6; bases outside the gene matches: 7.

V usage is TRBV20-1 and J usage is TRBJ1-1; D perhaps matches TRBD1 (5 bases). Germline loops: CDR1 DFQATT, CDR2 SNEGSKA (reference sequence). The CDR3 consists of 11 residues. Trimming took 3 bases from V and 11 from J, leaving 13 bases between them. CDR3: CSASRAPGAFF. CDR3 coding DNA: TGCAGTGCTAGCAGGGCTCCCGGGGCTTTCTTT.

The V call is TRBV7-2, the J call TRBJ1-6; 7 bases map to TRBD1. The CDR3 spans 18 residues. Germline assignment: CDR1 SGHTA and CDR2 FQGNSA. Losses at the gene ends were 5 bases for V and 4 bases for J; bases not matched to a gene: 14. The CDR3 loop reads CASSHQAGRDRYNSPLHF. Here the CDR3 DNA reads TGTGCCAGCAGCCACCAAGCAGGGCGGGACAGATATAATTCACCCCTCCACTTT.

This clone occurred many times. The rearrangement uses TRBV14 and TRBJ1-6; D may be TRBD1 (5 bases). CDR1 and CDR2 from the germline V gene are SGHDN and FVKESK. Trimming stripped 3 bases from V and 7 bases from J, with 10 bases between. The CDR3 is 14 amino acids. CDR3 sequence: CASSHVRVNSPLHF. The CDR3 region has the DNA TGTGCCAGCAGCCACGTCAGGGTCAATTCACCCCTCCACTTT.